This T cell receptor beta chain was recovered during a study of blood T cell repertoires in COVID-19. The CDR3 spans 16 residues. V was pared by 2 bases and J by 1 base, with 14 bases between. The germline CDR1 and CDR2 sequences are MNHEY and SVGAGI. Authors' methods: Estimation of nucleated cell counts relied on the amplification of reference gene primers. Measured with immunoSEQ multiplex PCR; TCRdb has only the in-frame clones, and not every one. Clonal size and the V and J genes are those of that table, whereas D and trimming came from the DNA. The table has under 450,000 clones, more than 85% seen once.

The chain combines TRBV6-5 with TRBJ1-1; D possibly corresponds to TRBD1 (6 bases). The TCR comes from a woman aged 40 to 50 who had been exposed to COVID-19. Material: PBMCs or T cells enriched from blood (not recorded which). The CDR3 bases are TGTGCCAGCAGTTACGCCGAGGCGGGGGCGAACACTGAAGCTTTCTTT. Protein: CASSYAEAGANTEAFF.